This T cell receptor (beta chain) derives from a study of T cells in women clearing cervical HPV infection. Study-level points and caveats: Controls had more TRBV6-7 (approximately 0.15%) than cases (approximately 0.11%).

TCRdb keeps only in-frame clones here, not all; method: immunoSEQ multiplex PCR. Recorded for this sample: 25,000 to 35,000 clones. The CDR3 loop spans 14 amino acids. Germline lookup yields CDR1 GTSNPN and CDR2 SVGIG (reference sequence). In the case of this clone: Its antigen is not identified. Read coverage stops 3 residues before the CDR3 terminus; the germline J gene supplies the remainder.

This receptor was taken from a woman aged 18 to 69 with a cervical HPV16 infection that either progressed to CIN3+ or cleared (not recorded which). The gene calls are TRBV30 and TRBJ1-2; D gene uncertain. Sequencing was carried out using blood buffy coat. The CDR3 sequence is CAWSVADLRDTYTF. CDR3 bases read: TGTGCCTGGAGTGTAGCCGACTTGAGAGATACC.